The source of this TCR beta chain is a study of T cells in tumors after PD-1 blockade. Study at large: Either cemiplimab 350 mg every 2 weeks or pembrolizumab 200 mg every 3 weeks was given. Blood samples averaged around 100,000 templates (range roughly 24,000-290,000) and fewer than 40,000 unique clonotypes.

The CDR3 sequence is 14 residues long. V was clipped by 4 bases and J by 6 bases; unmatched bases: 3. Germline loops: CDR1 LGHDT, CDR2 YNNKEL (reference sequence). Assay: immunoSEQ multiplex PCR; the TCRdb copy retains only in-frame clones and omits some. The sample holds 40,000 to 55,000 clones, just under 80% seen once. The sequence derives from a human donor with basal cell carcinoma. The chain employs TRBV3-1 (or the pseudogene TRBV3-2) and TRBJ2-1, with 10 positions matching TRBD1. The sequencing here drew on PBMCs, taken before anti-PD-1 treatment. Here the CDR3 reads CASSPRTGGNEQFF. The CDR3 DNA is TGTGCCAGCAGCCCCCGGACAGGGGGCAATGAGCAGTTCTTC.